A single TCR beta chain is shown here with its context. This clonotype was detected only a few times. This clone's antigen is unknown. Per-base qualities were not stored, and no clone one base away is much larger. The TCR beta CDR3 regions were amplified from the RNA transcripts. For the first round of RT-PCR on the TCR CDR3, the HTBI primer set was used together with the Qiagen OneStep RT-PCR kit. The libraries were constructed in a second round of multiplex PCR and then size-selected and purified. Libraries were sequenced paired-end with 100 bp reads on an Illumina HiSeq2000. In the paper's pipeline: Raw data were processed with SOAPnuke, discarding reads with adapters, uncalled bases, mean Phred below 15, or no exact constant-primer or identifier match. COPE v1.2.5 was used to merge high-quality paired reads, and clonotypes were defined as unique nucleotide sequences. Clonotypes were aligned to IMGT TRBV, TRBD and TRBJ reference segments using MiTCR v1.1. Only V-J combinations with frequency above 0.0001, covering about 99% of repertoires, were analysed. A TCS score was defined as the ratio of F50 (clonal expansion) to E x V (chaos), with BLOSUM62-based TCRdist applied between CDR3 peptides within each V-J. Welch's t-statistics and random forest reduced roughly 530 V-J features to 13, which were used in a naive Bayes classifier (R e1071). TCRdb trimmed the raw reads at Q25, called clones with MiXCR and kept productive beta chains. Entries are consolidated by CDR3 protein sequence, retaining the most common genes and DNA. The V and J calls here are based on TCRdb, not the publication. This sample is represented by fewer than 600,000 distinct CDR3 sequences; 12% to 15% of them were singletons. The ten largest account for approximately 14% of the sample.

The data were taken from a study of T cells in Graves' hyperthyroidism and ophthalmopathy (dated by TCRdb to between 2018 and 2021). A note on the overall study: Peripheral blood was sampled at the time of initial diagnosis, prior to any treatment. Thyroid tissue and blood T-cell repertoires from roughly six Graves' hyperthyroidism patients were also compared in the study. TCR V-J signatures able to tell the groups apart were searched for in a discovery cohort of some 97 patients, of whom more than 40 had Graves' ophthalmopathy and 57 had stable Graves' hyperthyroidism. After sampling, hyperthyroidism patients received methimazole starting at 30 mg daily, and ophthalmopathy patients received high-dose intravenous methylprednisolone. The paper describes TCR Vbeta CDR3 sequencing of about 140 peripheral blood samples, made up of 43 ophthalmopathy patients, 70 to 75 hyperthyroidism patients and 17 progressor patients. The approximately 100 discovery patients were randomly split 7:3 into training and test sets. An independent validation cohort of around 19 hyperthyroidism patients and 17 patients who later progressed to ophthalmopathy tested prospective prediction of ophthalmopathy. The paper's findings and limits, for the study overall: Blood samples also contained most of the expanded thyroid clonotypes (frequency above 0.001), which suggests that blood repertoires may reflect thyroid immune responses. In validation, the model predicted progression to ophthalmopathy a median of around six months before onset, with roughly 71% sensitivity and about 75% specificity. No statistical method was used to fix the sample size in advance, and group allocation was not hidden from the investigators. Ophthalmopathy was separated from stable hyperthyroidism by a 13 V-J signature model, with 87.88% sensitivity and 81% to 82% specificity obtained in cross-validation and 80%/75% obtained in testing.

Graves' hyperthyroidism was defined as stable when no progression to ophthalmopathy occurred over 18 months of follow-up. Hyperthyroidism patients were newly diagnosed, had a disease duration of under 2 months, and were aged 18 to 65 years. Any patient with an uncontrolled infection, another autoimmune disease, pregnancy or lactation was excluded. Diagnoses relied on clinical symptoms, serum thyroxine and TRAb, thyroid ultrasound and orbital computed tomography. PBMCs were separated from roughly 9.6 ml of fresh peripheral blood using Ficoll-Paque density gradient centrifugation. Total RNA was extracted with Trizol reagent, and quality was checked on an Agilent 2100 Bioanalyzer. Per the germline V gene, MGHRA is the CDR1 and YSYEKL is the CDR2. Trimming takes 1 base from V and 5 bases from J, and the germline ends sit 9 bases apart. The CDR3 spans 15 residues, from the cysteine through the phenylalanine. Only the CDR3 region is kept as DNA, spanning 45 bases read in frame from base 1.

This clonotype was obtained from a woman aged 40 to 49 with Graves' hyperthyroidism. Sequencing was performed on blood. The chain is assembled from TRBV4-1 and TRBJ1-6; the D gene identity is not certain. The CDR3 protein is CASSQVALDNSPLHF. The DNA sequence is as follows: TGCGCCAGCAGCCAAGTGGCACTGGATAATTCACCCCTCCACTTT.